The clone carrying this TCR beta chain was observed a few times. What it binds is not known. The data were taken from a study of T cell repertoires in aging, cancer and after chemotherapy. Background on the study: Donors were grouped into six age bands spanning 30 or younger through 70 or older. Clear clonal overlap appeared across healthy donor samples taken over several months to years.

Multiplex touch-down PCR with TRB-A/B primers amplified rearranged V-D-J TRB sequences. TCRdb recomputed calls from the multiplex PCR reads with MiXCR, one row per CDR3 protein. The repertoire holds around 13,000 distinct CDR3 sequences, with less than 40% as singletons. TCR beta rearrangements were amplified from peripheral blood genomic DNA. V was shortened by 5 bases and J by 5 bases, with 12 bases between the two germline ends. Germline CDR1 and CDR2: GTSNPN and SVGIG (reference sequence). The CDR3 is 12 amino acids. Notes on the study in general: In cancer patients, declining TCR diversity with age involved lost richness and lost evenness. No conclusions about immunological memory after chemotherapy can be drawn from the repertoire data.

The receptor's source is a human donor in good health. The donor label of this sample is uncertain. The chain joins TRBV30 to TRBJ2-5, with D tentatively TRBD2 (5 bases). Specimen: blood. The DNA of the CDR3 is TGTGCCTGGGAAGAGGGATCCGAGACCCAGTACTTC. It yields the protein CAWEEGSETQYF.